This passage covers 4 T cell receptor beta chains from one sample sequenced in a study of shared clonotypes between healthy human individuals. Clones were read by immunoSEQ multiplex PCR, and TCRdb kept only the in-frame ones, dropping some. The sample comprises a few hundred thousand clones, about 65% of which are singletons, and 11% rests with the top ten. The sample consisted of memory CD4+ T cells sorted from blood. This sample's subset: CD45RA-negative fraction. Source of these receptors: a young man in good health.

V is TRBV6-1 and J is TRBJ2-1, with D perhaps matching TRBD2 (6 bases). Germline V gene lookup returns CDR1 MNHNS and CDR2 SASEGT. V lost 6 bases and J lost 6, with 12 bases in between. The CDR3 consists of 13 residues. CDR3 sequence reads: CASSLALGNEQFF. Here the CDR3 DNA reads TGTGCCAGCAGCCTAGCGCTGGGCAATGAGCAGTTCTTC.

J is TRBJ2-4 and V is TRBV10-2; TRBD2 aligns across 11 bases. Germline V gives CDR1 WSHSY, CDR2 SAAADI. This CDR3 is built from 17 residues. V shed 4 bases, J shed 0 bases, and the junction held 5 bases outside the gene matches. CDR3 in DNA: TGCGCCAGCAGTGTGTTAGCGGGAGGGCTAGCCAAAAACATTCAGTACTTC. Translation: CASSVLAGGLAKNIQYF.

This clone was observed a handful of times. The V call is TRBV20-1, the J call TRBJ2-7; a possible D gene is TRBD1 (5 bases). From germline, CDR1 is DFQATT and CDR2 SNEGSKA (reference sequence). V lost 5 bases and J 4 bases, leaving 9 bases between the germline ends. The CDR3 covers 11 residues. The CDR3 bases are TGCAGTGCTGACAGATCGTACGAGCAGTACTTC. It encodes CSADRSYEQYF.

V is TRBV19 and J is TRBJ2-7, with D possibly matching TRBD2 (6 bases). CDR1 and CDR2 from the germline V gene are LNHDA and SQIVND (reference sequence). The CDR3 length is 13 residues. Trimming shortened V by 3 bases and J by 6 bases, and 12 bases separated the two germline ends. The CDR3 nucleotides are TGTGCCAGTAGTATCGAAAGGGGAGGCGAGCAGTACTTC. Its translation is CASSIERGGEQYF.